One and the same sample provided the 8 T cell receptor beta chains below, sequenced in a study of blood T cell repertoires in COVID-19. The table came from immunoSEQ multiplex PCR; TCRdb's copy has only in-frame clones and leaves some out. The table has roughly 40,000 clones, 90% seen once. Sequenced material: peripheral blood. These receptors were taken from a human donor in a cohort sampled during active COVID-19.

The chain uses TRBV10-3 and TRBJ2-5; 8 bases agree with TRBD2. J lost 4 bases, V lost 2 bases, and 6 bases had no gene match. CDR1 and CDR2 (germline): ENHRY, SYGVKD. The CDR3 runs to 15 residues. The CDR3, as DNA: TGTGCCATCAGTGAGGGACTAGCAACTCGAGAGACCCAGTACTTC. This translates into CAISEGLATRETQYF.

The J gene is TRBJ2-4, the V gene TRBV9; tentative D call: TRBD1 (6 bases). Germline V lookup: CDR1 SGDLS, CDR2 YYNGEE. The CDR3 has 14 residues. V gave up 7 bases and J gave up 0 bases, with 11 bases separating them. The chain's CDR3 is CASSGQLAKNIQYF. Here the CDR3 DNA reads TGTGCCAGCTCCGGACAGCTAGCCAAAAACATTCAGTACTTC.

This chain links TRBV5-4 with TRBJ2-5; D unresolved. Trimming took off 3 bases at V and 2 bases at J, with 5 bases between the two ends. The CDR3 length is 12 residues. Germline lookup yields CDR1 SGHNT and CDR2 YYREEE (reference sequence). The CDR3 coding sequence is TGTGCCAGCAGCTCAAAACAAGAGACCCAGTACTTC. Translation: CASSSKQETQYF.

J is TRBJ2-1 and V is TRBV10-1; possible D gene TRBD2, 6 bases. V was shortened by 4 bases and J by 8 bases, with 18 bases between the two germline ends. This CDR3 spans 15 amino acids. CDR1 is WNHNN and CDR2 is SYGVQD in the germline V gene (reference sequence). The DNA for the CDR3 is TGCGCCAGCAGTGCCTATAGCGGAATCGACGATGAGCAGTTCTTC. Encoded protein: CASSAYSGIDDEQFF.

The rearrangement joins TRBV19 to TRBJ2-7, with a tentative D call TRBD1 (6 bases). Germline V CDR1 and CDR2: LNHDA, SQIVND (reference sequence). V was shortened by 4 bases and J by 10 bases, with 11 bases between the two germline ends. This CDR3 is built from 11 residues. The CDR3 nucleotides are TGTGCCAGTAGTAACCGGGACAAACAGTACTTC. It codes for CASSNRDKQYF. The variable domain in full, with the rest retrieved from reference TRBV19 and TRBJ2-7, is DGGITQSPKYLFRKEGQNVTLSCEQNLNHDAMYWYRQDPGQGLRLIYYSQIVNDFQKGDIAEGYSVSREKKESFPLTVTSAQKNPTAFYLCASSNRDKQYFGPGTRLTVT.

The chain employs TRBV5-5 and TRBJ1-1; D ambiguous. CDR3 length: 13 amino acids. Germline loops: CDR1 SGHKS, CDR2 YYEKEE (reference sequence). Trimming cost V 1 base and J 10 bases, with 14 bases left between them. CDR3 region: CASSLSGWPGAFF. The CDR3 DNA is TGTGCCAGCAGCTTGTCGGGTTGGCCGGGAGCTTTCTTT. The full variable domain, in which reference TRBV5-5 and TRBJ1-1 provide the parts outside the CDR3, is DAGVTQSPTHLIKTRGQQVTLRCSPISGHKSVSWYQQVLGQGPQFIFQYYEKEERGRGNFPDRFSARQFPNYSSELNVNALLLGDSALYLCASSLSGWPGAFFGQGTRLTVV.

The rearrangement joins TRBV28 to TRBJ1-6; 8 bases fit TRBD1. With 2 bases clipped from V and 9 bases from J, the junction kept 3 bases outside the gene matches. The CDR3 is made up of 14 amino acids. CDR1 is MDHEN, CDR2 SYDVKM, per germline. CDR3 nucleotide sequence: TGTGCCAGCAGTTTAGGGACAGGTCCTTCACCCCTCCACTTT. This gives the protein CASSLGTGPSPLHF.

This rearrangement joins TRBV2 to TRBJ2-5, with TRBD2 matching over 9 bases. The V gene's germline CDR1 is SNHLY and CDR2 FYNNEI. The CDR3 has 15 residues. The V segment lost 2 bases and the J segment 3 bases; nucleotides outside the gene matches: 4. The CDR3 nucleotides read TGTGCCAGCAGTGAAAGCCCTAGCGGGAAAGAGACCCAGTACTTC. This translates into CASSESPSGKETQYF.